One sample yielded the 17 T cell receptor beta chains listed below, sequenced in a study of vaccination and CD4 T cells after COVID-19. Their antigens are not known. With the Oncomine TCR Beta short-read assay, DNA from cultured CD4+ T cells was sequenced. TCRdb reprocessed the PCR reads with MiXCR, giving one entry per CDR3 protein. The table shows 10,000 to 15,000 distinct CDR3 sequences, with 35% to 40% occurring only once. The treatment denotes: approximately nine-day PBMC culture with coronavirus spike peptide pools or control peptides (ViraFEST assay). The specimen sequenced was cultured CD4+ T cells from blood. These receptors were obtained from a human donor with COVID-19.

The table lists this clonotype with a count of one. The chain recombines TRBV5-1 with TRBJ2-3; unclear D gene. CDR3 length equals 17 residues. The germline V gene has CDR1 SGHRS and CDR2 YFSETQ. V was shortened by 0 bases and J by 0 bases, with 14 bases between the two germline ends. As DNA, the CDR3 is TGCGCCAGCAGCTTGGCAGTGGCGGTCACTAGCACAGATACGCAGTATTTT. This encodes CASSLAVAVTSTDTQYF.

This clonotype was detected a few times. This chain links TRBV10-3 with TRBJ2-1; D might be TRBD2 (5 bases). The CDR3 is made up of 15 amino acids. CDR1 is ENHRY, CDR2 SYGVKD, per germline. Trimming stripped 1 base from V and 2 bases from J, with 9 bases between. Here the CDR3 DNA reads TGTGCCATCAGTGAGTTCGGGAACCCCTACAATGAGCAGTTCTTC. This codes for CAISEFGNPYNEQFF.

This clonotype showed up just a few times. This rearrangement joins TRBV5-6 to TRBJ1-2, with D maybe TRBD1 (5 bases). Deletions cut 6 bases from V and 4 bases from J, with 19 bases between. The germline V gene has CDR1 SGHDT and CDR2 YYEEEE. This CDR3 is 15 amino acids long. CDR3 coding DNA: TGTGCCAGCACCAAACCGGGGGTTAGGAGCTATGGCTACACCTTC. Its translation: CASTKPGVRSYGYTF.

The genes are TRBV6-1 and TRBJ2-1; no definite D call. Trimming stripped 10 bases from V and 10 bases from J, with 20 bases between. CDR1 is MNHNS, CDR2 SASEGT, per germline. The CDR3 runs to 13 residues. CDR3 DNA: TGTGCCACCCCAAAGATCGCTGGTTTAGAGCAGTTCTTC. This encodes CATPKIAGLEQFF.

The chain carries TRBV28 and TRBJ2-5; D ambiguous. V lost 4 bases and J 3 bases, leaving 12 bases between the germline ends. Germline CDR1 is MDHEN and CDR2 is SYDVKM. The CDR3 is 14 residues long. As DNA, the CDR3 is TGTGCCAGCAGTTCGAACTACCCCAAAGAGACCCAGTACTTC. Translation: CASSSNYPKETQYF.

The rearrangement joins TRBV5-1 to TRBJ2-4; D possibly matches TRBD1 or TRBD2 (7 bases each). CDR3 size: 17 residues. Germline values: CDR1 SGHRS, CDR2 YFSETQ. Trimming stripped 0 bases from V and 0 bases from J, with 13 bases between. CDR3 sequence: CASSLAGGQIAKNIQYF. In DNA, the CDR3 is TGCGCCAGCAGCTTGGCGGGGGGACAGATAGCCAAAAACATTCAGTACTTC.

The genes are TRBV6-1 and TRBJ1-2; TRBD1 matches at 9 bases. The V segment lost 6 bases and the J segment 2 bases; nucleotides outside the gene matches: 4. CDR1 and CDR2 (germline): MNHNS, SASEGT. The CDR3 is 14 residues long. CDR3 sequence reads: CASSQDRGNYGYTF. The CDR3 nucleotides are TGTGCCAGCAGCCAAGACAGGGGGAACTATGGCTACACCTTC.

This clonotype was seen only a few times. The chain combines TRBV20-1 with TRBJ2-3; the match to TRBD2 covers 8 bases. CDR1 is DFQATT and CDR2 is SNEGSKA in the germline V gene (reference sequence). The CDR3 has 13 residues. Germline trimming cut 6 bases from V and 1 base from J; bases unmatched to any gene: 3. The CDR3 sequence is CSADSGGTDTQYF. The CDR3 DNA is TGCAGTGCCGATAGCGGGGGCACAGATACGCAGTATTTT.

V usage is TRBV7-9 and J usage is TRBJ1-1; maybe TRBD1 (5 bases). Looked up from germline, CDR1 is SEHNR and CDR2 is FQNEAQ (reference sequence). Between the trimmed V and J ends, which lost 6 bases and 6 bases, there was a span of 20 bases. This CDR3 is built from 15 residues. The CDR3 DNA is TGTGCCAGCAGGCGACCCAGCCAGGGAGGTGCTGAAGCTTTCTTT. Amino acids: CASRRPSQGGAEAFF. Looking up the rest from reference TRBV7-9 and TRBJ1-1 gives the full variable domain: DTGVSQNPRHKITKRGQNVTFRCDPISEHNRLYWYRQTLGQGPEFLTYFQNEAQLEKSRLLSDRFSAERPKGSFSTLEIQRTEQGDSAMYLCASRRPSQGGAEAFFGQGTRLTVV.

This chain joins TRBV6-5 and TRBJ2-4; 7 bases match TRBD2. The CDR3 covers 13 residues. Trimming removed 0 bases from V and 10 bases from J; junction bases left unmatched: 3. The germline CDR1 and CDR2 sequences are MNHEY and SVGAGI. The CDR3 nucleotides read TGTGCCAGCAGTTACTCGTCCGGGGGGATTCAGTACTTC. It yields the protein CASSYSSGGIQYF.

J is TRBJ1-1 and V is TRBV20-1, with 7 nucleotides matching TRBD1. V lost 5 bases, J lost 1 base, and 7 bases stayed unmatched. The CDR3 has 14 amino acids. Germline CDR1 DFQATT, CDR2 SNEGSKA (reference sequence). CDR3 nucleotide sequence: TGCAGTGCTGAGTGGGACAGTACGAACACTGAAGCTTTCTTT. It encodes CSAEWDSTNTEAFF.

V is TRBV24-1 and J is TRBJ1-2; D uncertain. The V gene lost 10 bases and the J gene lost 3 bases, with 11 bases spanning the gap. The germline V gene has CDR1 KGHDR and CDR2 SFDVKD. CDR3 length equals 12 residues. In DNA, the CDR3 is TGTGCCACTCTCCCCCCAGACTATGGCTACACCTTC. Translated, it gives CATLPPDYGYTF.

This clonotype was counted between two and nine times. The rearrangement joins TRBV20-1 to TRBJ1-5; D perhaps matches TRBD1 (6 bases). Trimming stripped 2 bases from V and 8 bases from J, with 10 bases between. Germline V CDR1 and CDR2: DFQATT, SNEGSKA (reference sequence). The CDR3 length is 12 residues. The CDR3 here is CSARQGNKPQHF. In DNA form, the CDR3 reads TGCAGTGCTAGACAGGGGAACAAGCCCCAGCATTTT.

This chain links TRBV4-2 with TRBJ1-5, with 10 positions matching TRBD1. CDR1 and CDR2 from the germline V gene are LGHNA and YNFKEQ. Trimming took 4 bases from V and 6 from J; bases not matched to a gene: 15. There are 18 residues in the CDR3. In DNA, the CDR3 is TGTGCCAGCAGCCCGGAACAACGGACAGGGGGGAAAGGTCAGCCCCAGCATTTT. This gives the protein CASSPEQRTGGKGQPQHF.

The chain uses TRBV20-1 and TRBJ2-2; D possibly matches TRBD1 or TRBD2 (6 bases each). This CDR3 is 15 amino acids long. The V gene's germline CDR1 is DFQATT and CDR2 SNEGSKA (reference sequence). Trimming took 5 bases from V and 4 from J, leaving 17 bases between them. CDR3 in DNA: TGCAGTGCTGCCCAGGGGCCGCGGGGCACCGGGGAGCTGTTTTTT. This encodes CSAAQGPRGTGELFF.

V usage is TRBV28 and J usage is TRBJ2-7, with D unclear. The germline gives CDR1 MDHEN, CDR2 SYDVKM. The CDR3 totals 14 residues. V gave up 5 bases and J gave up 4 bases, with 15 bases separating them. This chain's CDR3 is CASSALRAGYEQYF. The CDR3 coding sequence is TGTGCCAGCAGTGCCCTCCGGGCCGGTTACGAGCAGTACTTC. The full variable domain, rest sourced from reference TRBV28 and TRBJ2-7, is DVKVTQSSRYLVKRTGEKVFLECVQDMDHENMFWYRQDPGLGLRLIYFSYDVKMKEKGDIPEGYSVSREKKERFSLILESASTNQTSMYLCASSALRAGYEQYFGPGTRLTVT.

The gene calls are TRBV20-1 and TRBJ2-7, with 12 positions matching TRBD1. CDR1 is DFQATT, CDR2 SNEGSKA, per germline (reference sequence). There are 15 residues in the CDR3. The V gene end was trimmed by 5 bases and the J gene end by 3 bases; junction bases not matched to a gene: 8. The CDR3 DNA follows: TGCAGTGCTCAAAAGTGGGACAGGGGGCACTACGAGCAGTACTTC. Its protein is CSAQKWDRGHYEQYF.